Listed below are T cell receptor beta chains from one sample, sequenced in a study of T cells in tuberculosis. Produced via immunoSEQ multiplex PCR; TCRdb's table is partial and in-frame only. The sample yields approximately 57,000 clones, approximately 88% seen once. Specimen: CD1b-GMM tetramer-negative cells sorted from PBMCs. These receptors were collected from an adult woman with latent tuberculosis. The CDR3 runs from the conserved cysteine through the conserved F or W. Each record gives: clone size, D gene, V gene, J gene, CDR3 DNA, CDR3 protein. A D gene is named only where the DNA matches it firmly. Size values are once, few and many counts, or a class for expanded clones, and some rows have none.

.,TRBD2,TRBV29-1,TRBJ2-1,TGCAGCGTTGAGGGTAGCGGGAGCTACAATGAGCAGTTCTTC,CSVEGSGSYNEQFF
.,.,TRBV4-1,TRBJ2-7,TGCGCCAGCAGCCAATTACAGGACTACTACGAGCAGTACTTC,CASSQLQDYYEQYF
.,.,TRBV15,TRBJ2-1,TGTGCCACCAGCAGGACAGCACAATACAATGAGCAGTTCTTC,CATSRTAQYNEQFF
few,.,TRBV21-1,TRBJ2-7,TGTGCCAGCAGCAAGGAGGACCCTAGCGGGGGGAACCTCTACGAGCAGTACTTC,CASSKEDPSGGNLYEQYF
.,.,TRBV6-5,TRBJ2-3,TGTGCCAGCAGTCCCGCCGGGACTCAAAAAGATACGCAGTATTTT,CASSPAGTQKDTQYF
.,TRBD2,TRBV6-4,TRBJ2-1,TGTGCCAGCAGTGATGAGCGGGGGGGCCACCATGAGCAGTTCTTC,CASSDERGGHHEQFF
.,TRBD2,TRBV18,TRBJ2-2,TGTGCCAGCCGGACTAGCGGTAACACCGGGGAGCTGTTTTTT,CASRTSGNTGELFF
.,.,TRBV6-6,TRBJ1-2,TGTGCCAGCAGCTCCCTAACAGGGTCCGCCATCTATGGCTACACCTTC,CASSSLTGSAIYGYTF
.,.,TRBV18,TRBJ2-7,TGTGCCAGCTCACCGAACCAGGACTACGAGCAGTACTTC,CASSPNQDYEQYF
.,TRBD2,TRBV5-6,TRBJ2-7,TGTGCCAGCAGCTTGTTAAGGACTAGCGGGAGAAACGAGCAGTACTTC,CASSLLRTSGRNEQYF
.,TRBD2,TRBV27,TRBJ2-1,TGTGCCAGCAGTTTAGTGGCTAGCGGGGCCTACAATGAGCAGTTCTTC,CASSLVASGAYNEQFF
.,TRBD1,TRBV28,TRBJ2-7,TGTGCCAGCAGGACGGGACAGGGGAGATCCTACGAGCAGTACTTC,CASRTGQGRSYEQYF
.,.,TRBV9,TRBJ1-2,TGTGCCAGCAGCATCCAGACGGCCTCAGGCTACTATGGCTACACCTTC,CASSIQTASGYYGYTF
.,.,TRBV12-5,TRBJ1-1,TGTGCTAGTGGTTTGGTCGGGTACACTGAAGCTTTCTTT,CASGLVGYTEAFF
.,.,TRBV7-2,TRBJ2-1,TGTGCCAGCAGCTTAGTAGTAGGGGGCTACAATGAGCAGTTCTTC,CASSLVVGGYNEQFF
.,.,TRBV29-1,TRBJ2-3,TGCAGCGTTGAAGATTTTGATCGGGGTTTAGGCACAGATACGCAGTATTTT,CSVEDFDRGLGTDTQYF
.,TRBD1,TRBV28,TRBJ2-7,TGTGCCAGCAGAGAATCTTCGGGACAGGGAAGCCCCGAGCAGTACTTC,CASRESSGQGSPEQYF
.,TRBD1,TRBV19,TRBJ2-5,TGTGCCAGTAGTCAATCCGGGACAGGGCATGAGACCCAGTACTTC,CASSQSGTGHETQYF
.,TRBD2,TRBV7-2,TRBJ2-3,TGTGCCAGCAGCTCGGCTAGCGGGAAGACAGATACGCAGTATTTT,CASSSASGKTDTQYF
few,.,TRBV11-2,TRBJ1-2,TGTGCCAGCAGCTTAGCGGGGAGTGCGGGCTACACCTTC,CASSLAGSAGYTF
.,.,TRBV5-4,TRBJ2-1,TGTGCCAGCAGGCCAAGTCGGGGGTCCTCTTTTGAAAATGAGCAGTTCTTC,CASRPSRGSSFENEQFF
once,TRBD2,TRBV7-2,TRBJ2-7,TGTGCCAGCAGCTACCTAGCGGGGGGGCCAGGCGAGCAGTACTTC,CASSYLAGGPGEQYF